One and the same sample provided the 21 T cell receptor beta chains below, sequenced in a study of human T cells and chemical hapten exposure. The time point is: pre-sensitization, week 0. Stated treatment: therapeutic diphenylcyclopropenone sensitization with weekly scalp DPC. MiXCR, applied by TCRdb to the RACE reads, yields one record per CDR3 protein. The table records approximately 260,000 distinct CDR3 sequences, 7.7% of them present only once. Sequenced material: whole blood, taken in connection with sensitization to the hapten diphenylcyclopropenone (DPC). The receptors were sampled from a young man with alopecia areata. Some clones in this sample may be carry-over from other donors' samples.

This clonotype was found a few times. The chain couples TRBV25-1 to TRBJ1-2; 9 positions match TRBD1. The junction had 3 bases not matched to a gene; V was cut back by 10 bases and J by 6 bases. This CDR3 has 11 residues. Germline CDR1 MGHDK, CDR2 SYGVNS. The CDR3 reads CATRTGDGYTF. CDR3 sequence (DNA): TGTGCCACCAGGACAGGGGATGGCTACACCTTC.

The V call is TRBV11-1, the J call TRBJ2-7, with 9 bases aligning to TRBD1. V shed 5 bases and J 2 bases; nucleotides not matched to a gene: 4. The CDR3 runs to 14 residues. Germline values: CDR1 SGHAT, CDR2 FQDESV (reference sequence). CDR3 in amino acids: CASSRQGVPYEQYF. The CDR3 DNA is TGTGCCAGCAGCCGACAGGGGGTTCCCTACGAGCAGTACTTC.

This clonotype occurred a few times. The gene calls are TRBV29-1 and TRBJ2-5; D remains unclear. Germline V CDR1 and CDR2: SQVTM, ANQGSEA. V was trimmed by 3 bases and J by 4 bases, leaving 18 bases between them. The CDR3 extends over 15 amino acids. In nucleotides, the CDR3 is TGCAGCGTTGATACGGCACAGAACTCCTTAGAGACCCAGTACTTC. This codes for CSVDTAQNSLETQYF.

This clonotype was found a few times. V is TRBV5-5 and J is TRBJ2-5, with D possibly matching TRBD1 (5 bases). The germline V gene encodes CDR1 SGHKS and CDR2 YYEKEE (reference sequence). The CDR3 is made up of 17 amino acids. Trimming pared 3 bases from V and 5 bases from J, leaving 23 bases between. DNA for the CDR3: TGTGCCAGCAGCTGGGCTCCAGGAACTGGGGCAGCGGAGACCCAGTACTTC. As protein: CASSWAPGTGAAETQYF.

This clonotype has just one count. The CDR3 DNA reads TGTGCCAGCAGTTTATCCGGGACCAGACATGGCTACACCTTC. Translation gives CASSLSGTRHGYTF. The V and J genes are TRBV28 and TRBJ1-2, with D perhaps matching TRBD1 (5 bases). CDR1 and CDR2 from the germline V gene are MDHEN and SYDVKM. V was cut by 1 base and J by 6 bases, with 12 bases left in between. This CDR3 spans 14 amino acids.

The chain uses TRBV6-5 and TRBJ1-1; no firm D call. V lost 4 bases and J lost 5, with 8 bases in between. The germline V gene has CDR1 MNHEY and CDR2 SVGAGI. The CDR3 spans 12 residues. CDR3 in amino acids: CASSSLGTEAFF. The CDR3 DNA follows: TGTGCCAGCAGTTCCTTGGGGACTGAAGCTTTCTTT.

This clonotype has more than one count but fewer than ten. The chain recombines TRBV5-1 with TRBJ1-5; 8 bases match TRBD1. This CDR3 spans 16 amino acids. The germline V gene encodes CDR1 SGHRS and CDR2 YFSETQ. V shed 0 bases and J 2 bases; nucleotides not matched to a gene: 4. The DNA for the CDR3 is TGCGCCAGCAGCTTGGGCGCGGACAGGGGCAATCAGCCCCAGCATTTT. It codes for CASSLGADRGNQPQHF.

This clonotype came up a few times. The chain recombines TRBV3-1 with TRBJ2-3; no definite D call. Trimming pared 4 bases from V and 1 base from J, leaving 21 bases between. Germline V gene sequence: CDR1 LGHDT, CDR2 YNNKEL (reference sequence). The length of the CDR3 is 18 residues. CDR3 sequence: CASSPRPNLFRGTDTQYF. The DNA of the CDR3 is TGTGCCAGCAGCCCTAGACCCAATCTCTTTCGGGGCACAGATACGCAGTATTTT.

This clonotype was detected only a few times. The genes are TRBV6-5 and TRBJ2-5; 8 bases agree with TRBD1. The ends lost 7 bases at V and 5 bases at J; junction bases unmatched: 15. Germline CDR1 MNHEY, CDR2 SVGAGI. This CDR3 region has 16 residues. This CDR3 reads CASMDWTGKGGETQYF. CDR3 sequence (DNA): TGTGCCAGCATGGATTGGACAGGGAAAGGAGGGGAGACCCAGTACTTC.

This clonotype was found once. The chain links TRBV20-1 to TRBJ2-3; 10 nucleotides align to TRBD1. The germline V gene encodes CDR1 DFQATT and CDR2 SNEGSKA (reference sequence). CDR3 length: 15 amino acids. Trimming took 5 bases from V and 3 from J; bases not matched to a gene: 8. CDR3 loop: CSADRGQIRTDTQYF. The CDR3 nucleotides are TGCAGTGCTGACAGGGGGCAGATTAGAACAGATACGCAGTATTTT.

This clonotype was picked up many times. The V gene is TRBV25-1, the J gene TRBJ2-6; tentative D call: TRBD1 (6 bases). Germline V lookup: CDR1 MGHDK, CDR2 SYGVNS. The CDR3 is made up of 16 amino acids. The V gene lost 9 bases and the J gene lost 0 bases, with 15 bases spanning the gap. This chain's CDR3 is CASQPQGISGANVLTF. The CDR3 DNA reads TGTGCCAGTCAACCTCAGGGGATCTCTGGGGCCAACGTCCTGACTTTC.

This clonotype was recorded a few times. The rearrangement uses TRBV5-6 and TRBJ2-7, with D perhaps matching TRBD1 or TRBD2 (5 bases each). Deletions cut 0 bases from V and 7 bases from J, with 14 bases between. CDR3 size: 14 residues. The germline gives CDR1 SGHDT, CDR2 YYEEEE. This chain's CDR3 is CASSLAGTPREQYF. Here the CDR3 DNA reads TGTGCCAGCAGCTTGGCTGGGACCCCCCGGGAGCAGTACTTC.

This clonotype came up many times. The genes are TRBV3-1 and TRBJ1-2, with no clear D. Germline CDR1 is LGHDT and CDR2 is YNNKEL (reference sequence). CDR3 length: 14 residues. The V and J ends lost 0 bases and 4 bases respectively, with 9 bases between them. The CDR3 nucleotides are TGTGCCAGCAGCCAAGACGGAACAGTCTATGGCTACACCTTC. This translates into CASSQDGTVYGYTF.

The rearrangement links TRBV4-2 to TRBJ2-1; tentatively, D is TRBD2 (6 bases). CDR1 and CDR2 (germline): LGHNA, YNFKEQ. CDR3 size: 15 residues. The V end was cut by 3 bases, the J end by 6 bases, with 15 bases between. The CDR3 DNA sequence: TGTGCCAGCAGCCAGGGCGGGACTCACCCCAATGAGCAGTTCTTC. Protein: CASSQGGTHPNEQFF.

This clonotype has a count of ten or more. The CDR3 coding sequence is TGCAGTGCTAGAGTCAGCCCCGATGAGCAGTTCTTC. Protein: CSARVSPDEQFF. The chain joins TRBV20-1 to TRBJ2-1; no definite D call. The CDR3 sequence is 12 residues long. Trimming took off 1 base at V and 8 bases at J, with 9 bases between the two ends. Germline CDR1 DFQATT, CDR2 SNEGSKA (reference sequence).

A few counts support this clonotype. The CDR3 is CSVELGSDEQFF. CDR3 sequence (DNA): TGCAGCGTTGAATTGGGATCCGATGAGCAGTTCTTC. The chain links TRBV29-1 to TRBJ2-1; D unresolved. V lost 2 bases and J 8 bases, leaving 10 bases between the germline ends. The germline CDR1 and CDR2 sequences are SQVTM and ANQGSEA. The CDR3 is 12 amino acids.

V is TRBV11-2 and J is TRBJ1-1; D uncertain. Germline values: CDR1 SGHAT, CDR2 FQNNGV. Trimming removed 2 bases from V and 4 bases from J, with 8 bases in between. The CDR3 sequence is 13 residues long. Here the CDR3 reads CASSLFWSTEAFF. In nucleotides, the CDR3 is TGTGCCAGCAGCTTATTTTGGAGCACTGAAGCTTTCTTT.

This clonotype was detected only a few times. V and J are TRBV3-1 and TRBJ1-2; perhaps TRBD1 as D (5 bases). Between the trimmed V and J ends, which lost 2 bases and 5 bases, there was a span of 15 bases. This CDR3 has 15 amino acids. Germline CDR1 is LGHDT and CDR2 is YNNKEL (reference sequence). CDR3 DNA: TGTGCCAGCAGCCAATTTGGGGGGTCGGGATATGGCTACACCTTC. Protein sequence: CASSQFGGSGYGYTF. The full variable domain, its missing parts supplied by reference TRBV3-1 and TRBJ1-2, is DTAVSQTPKYLVTQMGNDKSIKCEQNLGHDTMYWYKQDSKKFLKIMFSYNNKELIINETVPNRFSPKSPDKAHLNLHINSLELGDSAVYFCASSQFGGSGYGYTFGSGTRLTVV.

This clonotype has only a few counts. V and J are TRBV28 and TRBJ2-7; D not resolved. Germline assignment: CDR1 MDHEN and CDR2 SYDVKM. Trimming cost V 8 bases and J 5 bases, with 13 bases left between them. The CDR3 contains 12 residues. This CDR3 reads CASLTDFNEQYF. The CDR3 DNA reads TGTGCCAGCCTAACCGACTTCAACGAGCAGTACTTC.

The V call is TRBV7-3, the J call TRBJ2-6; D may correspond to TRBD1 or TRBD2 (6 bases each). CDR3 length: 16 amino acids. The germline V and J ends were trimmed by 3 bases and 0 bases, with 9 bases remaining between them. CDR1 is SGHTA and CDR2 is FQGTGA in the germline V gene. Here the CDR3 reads CASSFGGPSGANVLTF. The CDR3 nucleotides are TGTGCCAGCAGCTTCGGGGGCCCCTCTGGGGCCAACGTCCTGACTTTC.

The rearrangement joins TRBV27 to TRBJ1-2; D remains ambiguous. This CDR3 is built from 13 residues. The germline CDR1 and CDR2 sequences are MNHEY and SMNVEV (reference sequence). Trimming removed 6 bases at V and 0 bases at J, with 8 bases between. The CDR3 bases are TGTGCCAGCAGCCCAAAGACTAACTATGGCTACACCTTC. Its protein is CASSPKTNYGYTF.